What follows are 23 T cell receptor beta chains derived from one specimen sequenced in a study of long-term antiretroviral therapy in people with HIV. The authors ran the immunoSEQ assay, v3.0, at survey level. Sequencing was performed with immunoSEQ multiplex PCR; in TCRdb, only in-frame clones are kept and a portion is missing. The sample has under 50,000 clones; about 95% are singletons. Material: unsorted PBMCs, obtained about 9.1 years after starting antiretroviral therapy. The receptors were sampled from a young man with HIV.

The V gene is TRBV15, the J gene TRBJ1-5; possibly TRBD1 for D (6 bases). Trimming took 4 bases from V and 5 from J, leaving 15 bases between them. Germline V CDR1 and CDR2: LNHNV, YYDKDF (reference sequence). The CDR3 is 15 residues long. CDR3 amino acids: CATSKPDRGDQPQHF. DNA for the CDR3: TGTGCCACCAGCAAACCGGACAGAGGCGATCAGCCCCAGCATTTT.

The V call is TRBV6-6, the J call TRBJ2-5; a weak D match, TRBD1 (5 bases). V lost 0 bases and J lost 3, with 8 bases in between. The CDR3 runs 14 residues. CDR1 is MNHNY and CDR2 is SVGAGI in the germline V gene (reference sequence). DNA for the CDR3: TGTGCCAGCAGTTACTCCAGGGTGGAAGAGACCCAGTACTTC. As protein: CASSYSRVEETQYF.

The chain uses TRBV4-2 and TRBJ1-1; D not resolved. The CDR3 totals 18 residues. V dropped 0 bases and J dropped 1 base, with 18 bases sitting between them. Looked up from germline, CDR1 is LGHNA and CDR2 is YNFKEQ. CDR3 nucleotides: TGTGCCAGCAGCCAAGATCCTTCGTTCGGGCGGACGAACACTGAAGCTTTCTTT. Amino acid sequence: CASSQDPSFGRTNTEAFF.

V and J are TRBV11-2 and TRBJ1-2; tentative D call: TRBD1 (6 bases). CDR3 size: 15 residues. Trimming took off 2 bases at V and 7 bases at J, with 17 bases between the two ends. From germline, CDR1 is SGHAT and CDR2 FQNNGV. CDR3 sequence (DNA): TGTGCCAGCAGCTTAAAGGGACACATCCCCCGTGGCTACACCTTC. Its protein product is CASSLKGHIPRGYTF.

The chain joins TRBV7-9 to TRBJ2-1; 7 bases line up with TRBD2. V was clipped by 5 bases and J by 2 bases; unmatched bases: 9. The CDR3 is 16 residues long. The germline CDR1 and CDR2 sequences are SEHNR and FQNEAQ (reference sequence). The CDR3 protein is CASSPPPGLTYNEQFF. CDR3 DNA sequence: TGTGCCAGCAGCCCACCGCCGGGACTAACCTACAATGAGCAGTTCTTC.

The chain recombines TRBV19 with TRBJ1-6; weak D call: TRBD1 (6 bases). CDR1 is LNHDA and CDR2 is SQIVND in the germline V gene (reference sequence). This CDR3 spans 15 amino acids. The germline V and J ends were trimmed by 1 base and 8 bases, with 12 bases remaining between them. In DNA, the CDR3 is TGTGCCAGTAGTATAGGTGGGACACTTCATTCACCCCTCCACTTT. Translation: CASSIGGTLHSPLHF.

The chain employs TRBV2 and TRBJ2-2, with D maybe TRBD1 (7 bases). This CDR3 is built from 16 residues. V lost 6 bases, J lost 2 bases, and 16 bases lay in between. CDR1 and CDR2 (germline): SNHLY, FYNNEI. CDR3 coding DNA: TGTGCCAGCAGCCCTCGGAGGGGGCGAAACACCGGGGAGCTGTTTTTT. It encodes CASSPRRGRNTGELFF.

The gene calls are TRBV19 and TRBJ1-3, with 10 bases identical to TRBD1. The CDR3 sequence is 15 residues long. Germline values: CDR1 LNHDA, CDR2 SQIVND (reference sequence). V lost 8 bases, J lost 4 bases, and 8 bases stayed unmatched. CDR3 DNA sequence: TGTGCCAGTCTCCCGGGACAGGGGAAAGGAAACACCATATATTTT. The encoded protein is CASLPGQGKGNTIYF.

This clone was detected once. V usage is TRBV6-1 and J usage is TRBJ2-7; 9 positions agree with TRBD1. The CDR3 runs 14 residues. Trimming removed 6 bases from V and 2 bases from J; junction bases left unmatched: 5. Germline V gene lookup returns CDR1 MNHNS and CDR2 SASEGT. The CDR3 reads CASRAGTGTYEQYV. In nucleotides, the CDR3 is TGTGCCAGCAGGGCCGGGACAGGGACCTACGAGCAGTACGTC.

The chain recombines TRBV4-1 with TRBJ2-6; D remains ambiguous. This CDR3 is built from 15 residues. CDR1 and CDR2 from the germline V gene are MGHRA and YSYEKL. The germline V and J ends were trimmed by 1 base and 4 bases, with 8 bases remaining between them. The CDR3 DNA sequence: TGCGCCAGCAGCCAAGTAATGCCGGGGGCCAACGTCCTGACTTTC. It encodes CASSQVMPGANVLTF.

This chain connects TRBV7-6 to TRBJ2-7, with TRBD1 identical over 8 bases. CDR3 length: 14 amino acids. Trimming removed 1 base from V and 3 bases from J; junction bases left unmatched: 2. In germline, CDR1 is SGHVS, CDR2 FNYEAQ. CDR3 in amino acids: CASSLGGQDYEQYF. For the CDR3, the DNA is TGTGCCAGCAGCTTAGGGGGACAGGACTACGAGCAGTACTTC.

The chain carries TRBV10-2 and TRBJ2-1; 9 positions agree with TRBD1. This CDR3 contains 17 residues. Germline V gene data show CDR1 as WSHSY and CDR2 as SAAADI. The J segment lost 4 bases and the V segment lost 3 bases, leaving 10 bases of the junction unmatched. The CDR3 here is CASSDRTGTGIYNEQFF. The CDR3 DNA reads TGCGCCAGCAGTGATCGAACCGGGACAGGGATTTACAATGAGCAGTTCTTC.

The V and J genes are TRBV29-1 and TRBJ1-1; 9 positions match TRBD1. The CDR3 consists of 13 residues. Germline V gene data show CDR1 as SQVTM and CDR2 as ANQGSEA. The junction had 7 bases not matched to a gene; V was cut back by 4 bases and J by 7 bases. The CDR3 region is CSVVRTGAIEAFF. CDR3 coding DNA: TGCAGCGTTGTCAGGACAGGGGCGATTGAAGCTTTCTTT.

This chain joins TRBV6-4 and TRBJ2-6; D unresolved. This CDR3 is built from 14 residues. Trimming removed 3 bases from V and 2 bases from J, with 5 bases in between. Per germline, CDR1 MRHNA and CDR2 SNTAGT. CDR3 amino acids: CASSDGAGANVLTF. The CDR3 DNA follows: TGTGCCAGCAGTGATGGGGCTGGGGCCAACGTCCTGACTTTC.

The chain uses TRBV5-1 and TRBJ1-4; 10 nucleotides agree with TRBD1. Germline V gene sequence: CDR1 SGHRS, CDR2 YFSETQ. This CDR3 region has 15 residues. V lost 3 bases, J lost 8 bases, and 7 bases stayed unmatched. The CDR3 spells CASSSRQGAEEKLFF. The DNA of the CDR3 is TGCGCCAGCAGCTCACGACAGGGGGCGGAAGAAAAACTGTTTTTT.

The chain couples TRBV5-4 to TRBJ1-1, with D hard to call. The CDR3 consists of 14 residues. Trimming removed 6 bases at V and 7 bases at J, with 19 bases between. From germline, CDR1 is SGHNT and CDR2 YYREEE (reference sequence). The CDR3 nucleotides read TGTGCCAGCACCCAGTTCCCCGGAAGTGTTGAAGCTTTCTTT. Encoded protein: CASTQFPGSVEAFF.

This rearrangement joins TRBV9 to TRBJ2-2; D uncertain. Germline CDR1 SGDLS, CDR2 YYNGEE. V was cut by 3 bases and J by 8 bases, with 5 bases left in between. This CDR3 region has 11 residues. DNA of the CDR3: TGTGCCAGCAGCGCCTGGGGGGAGCTGTTTTTT. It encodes CASSAWGELFF. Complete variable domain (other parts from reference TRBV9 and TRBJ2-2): DSGVTQTPKHLITATGQRVTLRCSPRSGDLSVYWYQQSLDQGLQFLIQYYNGEERAKGNILERFSAQQFPDLHSELNLSSLELGDSALYFCASSAWGELFFGEGSRLTVL.

CDR3 in amino acids: CSVGFSGSEQFF. CDR3 coding DNA: TGCAGCGTGGGATTCTCGGGATCCGAGCAGTTCTTC. This chain links TRBV29-1 with TRBJ2-1, with TRBD2 as a possible D gene (5 bases). CDR1 SQVTM and CDR2 ANQGSEA come from the germline V gene. CDR3 length: 12 residues. V was shortened by 6 bases and J by 10 bases, with 16 bases between the two germline ends.

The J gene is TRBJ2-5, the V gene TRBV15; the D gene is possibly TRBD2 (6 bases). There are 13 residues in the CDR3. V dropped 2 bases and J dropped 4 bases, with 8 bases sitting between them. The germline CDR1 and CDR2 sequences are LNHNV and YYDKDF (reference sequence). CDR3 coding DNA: TGTGCCACCAGCAGACAGGGAGGAGAGACCCAGTACTTC. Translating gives CATSRQGGETQYF.

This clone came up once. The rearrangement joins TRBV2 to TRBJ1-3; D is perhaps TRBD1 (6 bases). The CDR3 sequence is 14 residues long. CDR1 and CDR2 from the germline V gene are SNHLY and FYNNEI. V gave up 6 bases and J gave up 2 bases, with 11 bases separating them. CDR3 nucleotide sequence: TGTGCCAGCAGACCACAGGGACCTGGAAACACCATATATTTT. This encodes CASRPQGPGNTIYF.

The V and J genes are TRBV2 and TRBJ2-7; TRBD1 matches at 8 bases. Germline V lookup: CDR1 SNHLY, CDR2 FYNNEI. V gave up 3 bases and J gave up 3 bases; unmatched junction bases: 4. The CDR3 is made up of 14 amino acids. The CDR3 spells CASSDGTGRYEQYF. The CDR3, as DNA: TGTGCCAGCAGTGATGGGACAGGACGCTACGAGCAGTACTTC.

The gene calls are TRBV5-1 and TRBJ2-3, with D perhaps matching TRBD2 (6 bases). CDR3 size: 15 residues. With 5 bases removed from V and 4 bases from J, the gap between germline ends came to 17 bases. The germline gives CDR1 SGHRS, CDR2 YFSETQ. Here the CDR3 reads CASSEAGSDADTQYF. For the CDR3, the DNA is TGCGCCAGCAGTGAGGCGGGGAGCGATGCAGATACGCAGTATTTT.

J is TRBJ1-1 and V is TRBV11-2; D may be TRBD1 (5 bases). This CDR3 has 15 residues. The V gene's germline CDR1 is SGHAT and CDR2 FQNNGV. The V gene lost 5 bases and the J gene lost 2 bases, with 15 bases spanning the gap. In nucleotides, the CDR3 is TGTGCCAGCAGCCTACGGACACGGATCAACACTGAAGCTTTCTTT. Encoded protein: CASSLRTRINTEAFF.